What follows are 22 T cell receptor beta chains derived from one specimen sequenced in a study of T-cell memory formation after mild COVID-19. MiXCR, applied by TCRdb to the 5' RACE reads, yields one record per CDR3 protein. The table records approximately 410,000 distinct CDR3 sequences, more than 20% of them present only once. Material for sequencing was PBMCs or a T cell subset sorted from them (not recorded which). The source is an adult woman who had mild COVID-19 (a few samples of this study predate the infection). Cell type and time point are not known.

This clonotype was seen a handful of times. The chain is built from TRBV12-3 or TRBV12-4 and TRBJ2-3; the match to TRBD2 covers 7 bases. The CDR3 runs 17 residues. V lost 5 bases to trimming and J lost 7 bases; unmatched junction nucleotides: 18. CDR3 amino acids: CASSPRPSGMGSNTQYF. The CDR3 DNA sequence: TGTGCCAGCAGTCCAAGGCCGAGCGGGATGGGTTCTAATACGCAGTATTTT.

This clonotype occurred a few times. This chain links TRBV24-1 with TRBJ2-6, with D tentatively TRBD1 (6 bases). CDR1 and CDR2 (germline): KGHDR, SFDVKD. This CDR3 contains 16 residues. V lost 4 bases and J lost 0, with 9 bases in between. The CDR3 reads CATSESGDSGANVLTF. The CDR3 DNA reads TGTGCCACCAGTGAGTCAGGGGACTCTGGGGCCAACGTCCTGACTTTC.

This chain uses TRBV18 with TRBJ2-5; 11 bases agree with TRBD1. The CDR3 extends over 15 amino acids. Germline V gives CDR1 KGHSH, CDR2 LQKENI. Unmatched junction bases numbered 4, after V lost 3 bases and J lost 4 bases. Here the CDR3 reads CASSPGQGAGETQYF. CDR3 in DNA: TGTGCCAGCTCACCTGGACAGGGGGCTGGAGAGACCCAGTACTTC.

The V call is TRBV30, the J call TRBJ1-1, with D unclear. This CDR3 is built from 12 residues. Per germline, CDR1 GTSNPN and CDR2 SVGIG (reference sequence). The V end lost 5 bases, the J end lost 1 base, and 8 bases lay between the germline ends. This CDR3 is CAWAPANTEAFF. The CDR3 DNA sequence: TGTGCCTGGGCCCCGGCGAACACTGAAGCTTTCTTT.

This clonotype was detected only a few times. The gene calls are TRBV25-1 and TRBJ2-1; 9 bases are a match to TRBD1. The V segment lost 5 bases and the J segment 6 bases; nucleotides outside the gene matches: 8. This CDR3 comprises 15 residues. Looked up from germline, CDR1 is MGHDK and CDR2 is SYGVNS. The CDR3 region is CASSSGTGSFNEQFF. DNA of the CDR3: TGTGCCAGCAGTTCCGGGACAGGGAGTTTCAATGAGCAGTTCTTC.

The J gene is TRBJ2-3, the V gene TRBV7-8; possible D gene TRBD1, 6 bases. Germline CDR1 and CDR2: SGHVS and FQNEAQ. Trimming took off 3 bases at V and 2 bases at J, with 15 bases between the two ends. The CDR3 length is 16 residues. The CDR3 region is CASSFSQGYSTDTQYF. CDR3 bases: TGTGCCAGCAGCTTCTCCCAGGGGTATTCCACAGATACGCAGTATTTT. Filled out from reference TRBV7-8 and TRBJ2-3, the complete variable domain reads GAGVSQSPRYKVAKRGQDVALRCDPISGHVSLFWYQQALGQGPEFLTYFQNEAQLDKSGLPSDRFFAERPEGSVSTLKIQRTQQEDSAVYLCASSFSQGYSTDTQYFGPGTRLTVL.

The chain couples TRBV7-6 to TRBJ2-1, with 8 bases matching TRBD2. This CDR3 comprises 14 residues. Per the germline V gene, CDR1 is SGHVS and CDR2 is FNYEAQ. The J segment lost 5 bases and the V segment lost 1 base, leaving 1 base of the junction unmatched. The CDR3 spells CASSLVRGDNEQFF. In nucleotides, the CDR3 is TGTGCCAGCAGCTTAGTGCGGGGGGACAATGAGCAGTTCTTC.

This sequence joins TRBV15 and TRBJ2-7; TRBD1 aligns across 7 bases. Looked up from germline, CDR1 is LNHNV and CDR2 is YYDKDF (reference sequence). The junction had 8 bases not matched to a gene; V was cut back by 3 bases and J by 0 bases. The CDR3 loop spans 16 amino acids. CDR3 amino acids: CATSRGTALFSYEQYF. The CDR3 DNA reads TGTGCCACCAGCAGGGGGACAGCCCTCTTCTCCTACGAGCAGTACTTC.

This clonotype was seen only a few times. The CDR3 sequence: CASRPTSGPLTDTQYF. The DNA for the CDR3 is TGCGCCAGCAGACCAACTAGCGGTCCTCTCACAGATACGCAGTATTTT. The rearrangement joins TRBV5-1 to TRBJ2-3; 8 bases align to TRBD2. The CDR3 is 16 residues long. CDR1 is SGHRS and CDR2 is YFSETQ in the germline V gene. Unmatched junction bases numbered 10, after V lost 5 bases and J lost 2 bases.

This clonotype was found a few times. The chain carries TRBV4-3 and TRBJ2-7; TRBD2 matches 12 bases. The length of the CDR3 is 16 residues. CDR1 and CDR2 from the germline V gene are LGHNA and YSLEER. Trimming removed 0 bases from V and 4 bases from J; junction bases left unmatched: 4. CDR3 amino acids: CASSQDLGLAGYEQYF. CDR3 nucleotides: TGCGCCAGCAGCCAAGACCTCGGACTAGCGGGATACGAGCAGTACTTC.

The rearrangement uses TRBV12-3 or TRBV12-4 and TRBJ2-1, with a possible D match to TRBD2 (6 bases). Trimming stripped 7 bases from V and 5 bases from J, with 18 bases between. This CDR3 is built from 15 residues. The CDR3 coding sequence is TGTGCCAGCACGCCGGGGAAGCGGGCCCACAATGAGCAGTTCTTC. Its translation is CASTPGKRAHNEQFF.

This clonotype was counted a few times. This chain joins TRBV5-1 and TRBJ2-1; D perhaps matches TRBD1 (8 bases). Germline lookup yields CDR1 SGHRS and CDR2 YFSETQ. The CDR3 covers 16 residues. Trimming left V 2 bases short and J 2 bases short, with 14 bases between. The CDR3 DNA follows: TGCGCCAGCAGCTTCGGACAGGGAGGGACCTACAATGAGCAGTTCTTC. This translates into CASSFGQGGTYNEQFF.

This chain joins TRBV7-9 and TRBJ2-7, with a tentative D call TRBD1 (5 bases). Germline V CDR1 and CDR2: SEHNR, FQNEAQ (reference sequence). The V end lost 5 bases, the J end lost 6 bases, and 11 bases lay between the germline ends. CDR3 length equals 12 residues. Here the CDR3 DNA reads TGTGCCAGCAGCGTTAGGGGAACCGAGCAGTACTTC. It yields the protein CASSVRGTEQYF.

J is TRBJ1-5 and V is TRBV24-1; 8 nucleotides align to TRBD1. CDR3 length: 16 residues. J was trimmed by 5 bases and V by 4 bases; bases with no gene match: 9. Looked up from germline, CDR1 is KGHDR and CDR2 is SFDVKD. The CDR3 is CATSESGQGWDQPQHF. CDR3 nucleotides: TGTGCCACCAGTGAATCCGGACAGGGTTGGGATCAGCCCCAGCATTTT.

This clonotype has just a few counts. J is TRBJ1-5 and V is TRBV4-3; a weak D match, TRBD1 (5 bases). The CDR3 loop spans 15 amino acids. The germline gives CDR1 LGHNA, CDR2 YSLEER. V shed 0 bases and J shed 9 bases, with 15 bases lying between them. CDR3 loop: CASSQEGTDQWPQHF. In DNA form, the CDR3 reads TGCGCCAGCAGCCAAGAGGGGACCGACCAATGGCCCCAGCATTTT.

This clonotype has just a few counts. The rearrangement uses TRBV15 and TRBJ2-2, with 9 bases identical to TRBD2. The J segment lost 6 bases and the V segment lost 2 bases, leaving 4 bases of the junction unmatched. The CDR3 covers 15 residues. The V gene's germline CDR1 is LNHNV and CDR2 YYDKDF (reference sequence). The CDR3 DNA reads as TGTGCCACCAGCAGATCTGGACTAGCGTCCGGGGAGCTGTTTTTT. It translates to CATSRSGLASGELFF.

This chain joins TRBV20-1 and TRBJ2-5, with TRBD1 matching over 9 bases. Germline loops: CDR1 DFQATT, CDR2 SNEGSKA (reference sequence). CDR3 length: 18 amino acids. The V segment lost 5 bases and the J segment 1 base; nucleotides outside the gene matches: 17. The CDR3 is CSAPLLRTGAMIQETQYF. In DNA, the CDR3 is TGCAGTGCTCCGCTGCTCAGGACAGGGGCCATGATCCAAGAGACCCAGTACTTC.

The CDR3 reads CASSLIGLGSSYNEQFF. The CDR3 DNA reads as TGTGCCAGCAGCCTAATTGGACTGGGGAGCTCCTACAATGAGCAGTTCTTC. The chain employs TRBV7-9 and TRBJ2-1; a weak D match, TRBD2 (5 bases). V was shortened by 5 bases and J by 0 bases, with 17 bases between the two germline ends. The CDR3 is 17 amino acids. Germline CDR1 and CDR2: SEHNR and FQNEAQ (reference sequence).

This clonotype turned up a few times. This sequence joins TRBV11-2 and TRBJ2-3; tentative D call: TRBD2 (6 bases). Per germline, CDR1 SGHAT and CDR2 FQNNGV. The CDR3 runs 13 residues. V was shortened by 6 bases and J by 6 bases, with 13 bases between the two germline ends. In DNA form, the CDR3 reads TGTGCCAGCAGACGCATCCTAGCGGATACGCAGTATTTT. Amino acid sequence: CASRRILADTQYF.

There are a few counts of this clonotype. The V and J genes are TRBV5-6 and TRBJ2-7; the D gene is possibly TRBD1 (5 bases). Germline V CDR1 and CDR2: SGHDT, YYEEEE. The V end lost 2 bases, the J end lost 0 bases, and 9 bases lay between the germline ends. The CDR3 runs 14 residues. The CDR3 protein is CASSFDRSSYEQYF. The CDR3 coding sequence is TGTGCCAGCAGCTTCGACAGAAGCTCCTACGAGCAGTACTTC.

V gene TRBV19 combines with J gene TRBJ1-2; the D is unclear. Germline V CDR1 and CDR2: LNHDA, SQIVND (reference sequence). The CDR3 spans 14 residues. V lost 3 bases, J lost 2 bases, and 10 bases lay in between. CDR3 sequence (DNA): TGTGCCAGTAGTATCGGCTCGGGGAACTATGGCTACACCTTC. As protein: CASSIGSGNYGYTF.

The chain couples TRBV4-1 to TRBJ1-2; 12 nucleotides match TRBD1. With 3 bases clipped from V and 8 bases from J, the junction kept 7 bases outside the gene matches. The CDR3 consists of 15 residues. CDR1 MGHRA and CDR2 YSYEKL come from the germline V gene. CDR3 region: CASSQPGQGARGYTF. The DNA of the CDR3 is TGCGCCAGCAGCCAGCCGGGACAGGGGGCACGGGGCTACACCTTC.